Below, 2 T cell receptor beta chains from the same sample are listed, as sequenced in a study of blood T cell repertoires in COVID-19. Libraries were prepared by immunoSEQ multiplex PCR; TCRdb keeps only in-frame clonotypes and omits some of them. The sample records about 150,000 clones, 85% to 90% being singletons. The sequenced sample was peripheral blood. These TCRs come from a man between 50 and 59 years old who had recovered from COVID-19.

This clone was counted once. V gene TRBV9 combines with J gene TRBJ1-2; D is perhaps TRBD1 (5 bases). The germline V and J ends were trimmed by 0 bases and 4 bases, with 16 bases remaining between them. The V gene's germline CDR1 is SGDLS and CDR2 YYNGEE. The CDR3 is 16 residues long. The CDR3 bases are TGTGCCAGCAGCGTAGATCAACCAGGACAAGTCTATGGCTACACCTTC. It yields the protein CASSVDQPGQVYGYTF.

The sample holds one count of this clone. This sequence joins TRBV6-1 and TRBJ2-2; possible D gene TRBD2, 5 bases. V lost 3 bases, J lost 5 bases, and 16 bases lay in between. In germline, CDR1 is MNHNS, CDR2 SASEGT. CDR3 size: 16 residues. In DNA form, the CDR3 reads TGTGCCAGCAGTGATCGGGGAAAGCTTGTTACCGGGGAGCTGTTTTTT. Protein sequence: CASSDRGKLVTGELFF.